These 5 T cell receptor beta chains were all obtained from the same sample, sequenced in a study of cytomegalovirus exposure and HLA in healthy donors. It was with 60 Vbeta and 13 Jbeta primers that the PCR ran. Clones were read by immunoSEQ multiplex PCR, and TCRdb kept only the in-frame ones, dropping some. The sample yields some 120,000 clones, around 79% seen once. Sequenced sample: PBMCs. The receptors shown here come from a woman in her late teens or twenties in good health and CMV-seronegative.

The gene calls are TRBV29-1 and TRBJ1-2; TRBD1 is a possible D gene (6 bases). CDR3 size: 13 residues. The germline gives CDR1 SQVTM, CDR2 ANQGSEA. V gave up 2 bases and J gave up 4 bases, with 11 bases separating them. The CDR3 DNA sequence: TGCAGCGTTGAACAGGGGTGGGGCTATGGCTACACCTTC. It translates to CSVEQGWGYGYTF.

The chain recombines TRBV28 with TRBJ2-1; D possibly corresponds to TRBD1 (5 bases). Looked up from germline, CDR1 is MDHEN and CDR2 is SYDVKM. With 2 bases removed from V and 6 bases from J, the gap between germline ends came to 8 bases. The CDR3 runs 13 residues. This CDR3 is CASSLQGSNEQFF. For the CDR3, the DNA is TGTGCCAGCAGTTTACAGGGTAGCAATGAGCAGTTCTTC.

Only one count was recorded for this clone. The chain couples TRBV27 to TRBJ2-1; 8 bases agree with TRBD1. CDR1 MNHEY and CDR2 SMNVEV come from the germline V gene (reference sequence). The V and J ends lost 6 bases and 3 bases, in that order; junction bases with no gene match: 7. The CDR3 consists of 15 residues. CDR3 residues: CASSSGQGFYNEQFF. The CDR3 bases are TGTGCCAGCAGCAGTGGACAGGGTTTCTACAATGAGCAGTTCTTC.

The chain joins TRBV4-1 to TRBJ2-7, with a weak D call TRBD2 (6 bases). The CDR3 has 15 amino acids. Germline V gene data show CDR1 as MGHRA and CDR2 as YSYEKL. V dropped 0 bases and J dropped 6 bases, with 15 bases sitting between them. In DNA form, the CDR3 reads TGCGCCAGCAGCCAAGATTGGAGGGGAGGCTCCGAGCAGTACTTC. Amino acid sequence: CASSQDWRGGSEQYF.

Here the CDR3 reads CASSFGGSPNQPQHF. As DNA, the CDR3 is TGCGCCAGCAGCTTCGGAGGGTCGCCTAATCAGCCCCAGCATTTT. This chain connects TRBV5-1 to TRBJ1-5, with D hard to call. This CDR3 is built from 15 residues. Germline CDR1 reads SGHRS; CDR2 reads YFSETQ. The V end lost 2 bases, the J end lost 4 bases, and 13 bases lay between the germline ends.